This T cell receptor (beta chain) was retrieved from a study of lymphopenia after photon versus proton radiotherapy. Study-wide results and caveats: After lymphocyte nadir, photon-treated repertoires showed oligoclonal expansion, especially CD8+ Temra. Larger post-nadir TCR diversity loss correlated inversely with survival in deceased patients. Better survival with proton therapy was suggested as possible, not demonstrated. Photon-treated patients lost naive T cells and TCR diversity; proton-treated stayed stable.

The repertoire was sequenced with immunoSEQ multiplex PCR; TCRdb's copy has only in-frame clones and lacks some. The sample holds 20,000 to 30,000 clones, 90% seen once. The V gene's germline CDR1 is KGHSY and CDR2 FQNENV. V dropped 1 base and J dropped 3 bases, with 12 bases sitting between them. CDR3 length: 16 residues. With respect to this clone: Antigen unknown.

The sequencing used peripheral blood, collected from a patient treated with photon-based radiotherapy. This sequence originates from a woman aged 45 to 65 with cholangiocarcinoma. This sequence joins TRBV16 and TRBJ2-2, with D tentatively TRBD1 (6 bases). The CDR3 coding sequence is TGTGCCAGCAGCCAATTCCAGGGGAGCTACACCGGGGAGCTGTTTTTT. Its translation: CASSQFQGSYTGELFF.